This T cell receptor (beta chain) was captured in a study of cytomegalovirus exposure and HLA in healthy donors. PCR was performed using 60 Vbeta and 13 Jbeta primers. Some clones are missing from TCRdb's copy, which holds only in-frame ones; the method was immunoSEQ multiplex PCR. The sample gives about 210,000 clones, 75% to 80% of which show up once; 1.8% is in the top ten. Regarding donors, all were healthy bone marrow donors. The sample was PBMCs. This TCR came from a male donor in good health and CMV-seronegative.

The CDR3 protein is CASSSGLGSHNEQFF. CDR3 DNA: TGCGCCAGCAGCTCAGGGTTAGGATCGCACAATGAGCAGTTCTTC. V is TRBV5-1 and J is TRBJ2-1; the D gene is possibly TRBD1 (5 bases). V shed 3 bases and J shed 5 bases, with 15 bases lying between them. Germline V CDR1 and CDR2: SGHRS, YFSETQ. The CDR3 spans 15 residues.